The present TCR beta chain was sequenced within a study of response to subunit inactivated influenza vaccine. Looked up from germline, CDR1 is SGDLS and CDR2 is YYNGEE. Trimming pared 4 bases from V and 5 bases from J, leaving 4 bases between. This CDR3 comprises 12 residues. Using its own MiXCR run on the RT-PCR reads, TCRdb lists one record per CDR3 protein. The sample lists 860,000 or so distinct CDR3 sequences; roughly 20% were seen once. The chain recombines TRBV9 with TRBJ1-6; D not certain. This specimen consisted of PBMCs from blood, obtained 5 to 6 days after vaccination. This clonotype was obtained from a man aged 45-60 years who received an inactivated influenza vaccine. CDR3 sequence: CASSSNNSPLHF. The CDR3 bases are TGTGCCAGCAGCTCAAATAATTCACCCCTCCACTTT.